These 19 T cell receptor beta chains originate from one sample sequenced in a study of blood T cell repertoires in COVID-19. The protocol was immunoSEQ multiplex PCR, while the TCRdb copy is restricted to in-frame clones and leaves out a portion. The sample consists of 200,000 to 250,000 clones, 85% to 90% of them appearing once. Sequencing input: peripheral blood. The receptors derive from a man in his sixties who had recovered from COVID-19.

The genes are TRBV5-1 and TRBJ2-5, with D maybe TRBD1 (5 bases). Trimming removed 1 base at V and 5 bases at J, with 12 bases between. Germline V lookup: CDR1 SGHRS, CDR2 YFSETQ. The CDR3 extends over 14 amino acids. CDR3 amino acids: CASSLRQGGETQYF. CDR3 bases: TGCGCCAGCAGCTTGCGTCAGGGTGGCGAGACCCAGTACTTC.

V is TRBV10-3 and J is TRBJ1-4, with 10 positions matching TRBD1. The germline gives CDR1 ENHRY, CDR2 SYGVKD. CDR3 length: 16 residues. Germline trimming cut 4 bases from V and 2 bases from J; bases unmatched to any gene: 4. The CDR3: CAISATGGGTNEKLFF. The CDR3 nucleotides are TGTGCCATCAGTGCGACAGGGGGCGGCACTAATGAAAAACTGTTTTTT.

This chain connects TRBV6-2 or TRBV6-3 to TRBJ2-7; 8 positions match TRBD2. The germline V gene has CDR1 MNHEY and CDR2 SVGEGT. V shed 2 bases, J shed 5 bases, and the junction held 11 bases outside the gene matches. The CDR3 runs to 16 residues. Written as DNA, the CDR3 is TGTGCCAGCAGTTACCCCCCGACTAGCGTCAAGGACGAGCAGTACTTC. Its translation is CASSYPPTSVKDEQYF.

The chain links TRBV7-2 to TRBJ2-7; 7 bases agree with TRBD1. V shed 1 base, J shed 5 bases, and the junction held 8 bases outside the gene matches. This CDR3 has 15 residues. Germline-derived CDR1 and CDR2 are SGHTA and FQGNSA. Here the CDR3 reads CASSLDGRGYDEQYF. The DNA for the CDR3 is TGTGCCAGCAGCTTAGATGGCAGGGGGTATGACGAGCAGTACTTC.

The rearrangement joins TRBV6-1 to TRBJ1-2; unclear D gene. Germline lookup yields CDR1 MNHNS and CDR2 SASEGT. The length of the CDR3 is 13 residues. Trimming took 3 bases from V and 1 from J, leaving 6 bases between them. The chain's CDR3 is CASSEGNNYGYTF. The CDR3, as DNA: TGTGCCAGCAGTGAGGGCAATAACTATGGCTACACCTTC.

This chain uses TRBV6-1 with TRBJ2-5; the D gene is possibly TRBD1 (5 bases). CDR1 and CDR2 from the germline V gene are MNHNS and SASEGT. Trimming shortened V by 2 bases and J by 0 bases, and 10 bases separated the two germline ends. This CDR3 is built from 15 residues. The chain's CDR3 is CASSELMGHQETQYF. The CDR3, as DNA: TGTGCCAGCAGTGAATTAATGGGGCACCAAGAGACCCAGTACTTC.

J is TRBJ2-7 and V is TRBV7-9, with D hard to call. This CDR3 has 13 amino acids. Trimming removed 2 bases from V and 5 bases from J, with 10 bases in between. Germline CDR1 SEHNR, CDR2 FQNEAQ (reference sequence). Written as DNA, the CDR3 is TGTGCCAGCAGCTTAAGTTTTACGGACGAGCAGTACTTC. Its protein product is CASSLSFTDEQYF.

The chain couples TRBV14 to TRBJ2-1, with a tentative D call TRBD1 (5 bases). CDR3 length equals 14 residues. Germline loops: CDR1 SGHDN, CDR2 FVKESK. Trimming shortened V by 1 base and J by 10 bases, and 14 bases separated the two germline ends. In nucleotides, the CDR3 is TGTGCCAGCAGCCAAGGGAGTGGGGCAAGGGAGCAGTTCTTC. It is translated as CASSQGSGAREQFF.

This clone occurred a few times. The V gene is TRBV3-1 (or the pseudogene TRBV3-2), the J gene TRBJ2-6; D is perhaps TRBD2 (6 bases). The CDR3 is 18 residues long. Trimming removed 4 bases from V and 1 base from J, with 17 bases in between. Germline values: CDR1 LGHDT, CDR2 YNNKEL (reference sequence). DNA for the CDR3: TGTGCCAGCAGCCCCGGGACTGCTGCCTTTTCTGGGGCCAACGTCCTGACTTTC. Protein sequence: CASSPGTAAFSGANVLTF.

The rearrangement joins TRBV20-1 to TRBJ1-5; 9 bases are a match to TRBD1. This CDR3 region has 13 residues. Germline V CDR1 and CDR2: DFQATT, SNEGSKA (reference sequence). V lost 3 bases to trimming and J lost 5 bases; unmatched junction nucleotides: 2. The CDR3 is CSASYRGHQPQHF. CDR3 DNA sequence: TGCAGTGCTAGTTACAGGGGGCATCAGCCCCAGCATTTT.

This chain uses TRBV5-1 with TRBJ2-3; possible D gene TRBD2, 6 bases. Germline CDR1 is SGHRS and CDR2 is YFSETQ. This CDR3 has 17 residues. The V end lost 2 bases, the J end lost 2 bases, and 18 bases lay between the germline ends. The CDR3 region is CASSLGNSGLSTDTQYF. As DNA, the CDR3 is TGCGCCAGCAGCTTAGGAAATAGCGGACTTTCCACAGATACGCAGTATTTT.

The chain joins TRBV5-1 to TRBJ2-5, with no clear D. V lost 0 bases, J lost 2 bases, and 8 bases lay in between. The CDR3 contains 14 residues. The germline CDR1 and CDR2 sequences are SGHRS and YFSETQ. The CDR3 region is CASSLGTTQETQYF. For the CDR3, the DNA is TGCGCCAGCAGCTTGGGAACCACTCAAGAGACCCAGTACTTC.

The V gene is TRBV18, the J gene TRBJ1-1; D not resolved. The CDR3 length is 15 residues. Per the germline V gene, CDR1 is KGHSH and CDR2 is LQKENI. V lost 2 bases to trimming and J lost 1 base, with 11 bases between them. The CDR3 protein is CASSPEVRTNTEAFF. The CDR3 DNA is TGTGCCAGCTCACCAGAGGTAAGAACGAACACTGAAGCTTTCTTT. The full variable domain, in which reference TRBV18 and TRBJ1-1 provide the parts outside the CDR3, is NAGVMQNPRHLVRRRGQEARLRCSPMKGHSHVYWYRQLPEEGLKFMVYLQKENIIDESGMPKERFSAEFPKEGPSILRIQQVVRGDSAAYFCASSPEVRTNTEAFFGQGTRLTVV.

The genes are TRBV9 and TRBJ1-3; a possible D gene is TRBD1 (5 bases). Germline assignment: CDR1 SGDLS and CDR2 YYNGEE. CDR3 length equals 15 residues. V dropped 0 bases and J dropped 0 bases, with 7 bases sitting between them. CDR3 nucleotide sequence: TGTGCCAGCAGCGTAGCACAGGACTCTGGAAACACCATATATTTT. It translates to CASSVAQDSGNTIYF. Filled out from reference TRBV9 and TRBJ1-3, the complete variable domain reads DSGVTQTPKHLITATGQRVTLRCSPRSGDLSVYWYQQSLDQGLQFLIQYYNGEERAKGNILERFSAQQFPDLHSELNLSSLELGDSALYFCASSVAQDSGNTIYFGEGSWLTVV.

With regard to this clone: The same CDR3 is also encoded by other DNA sequences in this sample. The rearrangement links TRBV30 to TRBJ1-5; D may be TRBD1 (5 bases). V dropped 2 bases and J dropped 1 base, with 6 bases sitting between them. Germline CDR1 GTSNPN, CDR2 SVGIG (reference sequence). CDR3 length equals 13 residues. In DNA form, the CDR3 reads TGTGCCTGGAGTCGGGGGAGCAATCAGCCCCAGCATTTT. Residues: CAWSRGSNQPQHF.

The chain recombines TRBV5-1 with TRBJ1-1; D perhaps matches TRBD1 (6 bases). This CDR3 has 14 residues. Germline V lookup: CDR1 SGHRS, CDR2 YFSETQ. The V end lost 4 bases, the J end lost 0 bases, and 10 bases lay between the germline ends. CDR3 in amino acids: CASSLDRMNTEAFF. CDR3 in DNA: TGCGCCAGCAGCCTGGACAGAATGAACACTGAAGCTTTCTTT.

The genes are TRBV18 and TRBJ2-7; TRBD2 matches 11 bases. The V segment lost 5 bases and the J segment 5 bases; nucleotides outside the gene matches: 5. The CDR3 has 14 amino acids. Germline CDR1 is KGHSH and CDR2 is LQKENI. CDR3 sequence: CASSSGTSGDEQYF. The CDR3 DNA is TGTGCCAGCTCATCGGGGACTAGCGGCGACGAGCAGTACTTC.

This clone was seen a handful of times. V is TRBV27 and J is TRBJ2-2; possible D gene TRBD1, 5 bases. V was trimmed by 10 bases and J by 2 bases, leaving 17 bases between them. CDR3 length: 15 residues. Per the germline V gene, CDR1 is MNHEY and CDR2 is SMNVEV (reference sequence). CDR3 DNA: TGTGCCACTCGCTTGGCAGGGCCCAACACCGGGGAGCTGTTTTTT. Protein: CATRLAGPNTGELFF.

V is TRBV19 and J is TRBJ1-2; D not resolved. Germline V lookup: CDR1 LNHDA, CDR2 SQIVND (reference sequence). The CDR3 has 14 residues. V was pared by 3 bases and J by 4 bases, with 12 bases between. The CDR3: CASSIGGEVYGYTF. For the CDR3, the DNA is TGTGCCAGTAGTATCGGCGGAGAAGTCTATGGCTACACCTTC.